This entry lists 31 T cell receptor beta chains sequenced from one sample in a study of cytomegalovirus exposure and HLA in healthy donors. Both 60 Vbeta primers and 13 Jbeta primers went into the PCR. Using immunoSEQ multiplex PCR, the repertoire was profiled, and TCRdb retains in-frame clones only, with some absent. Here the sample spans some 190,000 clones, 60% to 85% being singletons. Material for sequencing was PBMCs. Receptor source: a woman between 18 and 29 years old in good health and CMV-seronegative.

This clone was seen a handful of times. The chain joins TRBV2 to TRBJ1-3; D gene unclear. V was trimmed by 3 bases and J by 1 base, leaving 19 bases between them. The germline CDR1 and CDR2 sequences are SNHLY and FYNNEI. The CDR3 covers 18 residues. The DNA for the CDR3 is TGTGCCAGCAGTGAGGGTCCCCCCAGGATAAGGTCTGGAAACACCATATATTTT. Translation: CASSEGPPRIRSGNTIYF.

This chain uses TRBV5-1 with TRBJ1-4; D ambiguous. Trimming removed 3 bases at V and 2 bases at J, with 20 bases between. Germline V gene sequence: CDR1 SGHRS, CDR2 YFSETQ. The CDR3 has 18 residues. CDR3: CASSWTPIFDTTNEKLFF. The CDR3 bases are TGCGCCAGCAGCTGGACTCCGATATTCGACACGACTAATGAAAAACTGTTTTTT. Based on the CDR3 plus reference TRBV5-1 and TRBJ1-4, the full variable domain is KAGVTQTPRYLIKTRGQQVTLSCSPISGHRSVSWYQQTPGQGLQFLFEYFSETQRNKGNFPGRFSGRQFSNSRSEMNVSTLELGDSALYLCASSWTPIFDTTNEKLFFGSGTQLSVL.

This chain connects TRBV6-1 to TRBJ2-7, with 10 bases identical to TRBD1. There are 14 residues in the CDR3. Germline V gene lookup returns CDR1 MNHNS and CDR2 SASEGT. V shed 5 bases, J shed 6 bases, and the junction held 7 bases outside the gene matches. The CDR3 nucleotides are TGTGCCAGCAGTTATGGGACAGGGGAGAGCGAGCAGTACTTC. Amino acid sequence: CASSYGTGESEQYF.

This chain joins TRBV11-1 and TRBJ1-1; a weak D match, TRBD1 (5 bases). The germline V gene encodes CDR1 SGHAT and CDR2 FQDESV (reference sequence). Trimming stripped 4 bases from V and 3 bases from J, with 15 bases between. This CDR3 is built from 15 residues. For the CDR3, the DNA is TGTGCCAGCAGCTCCCTTCAGGGTTTAGACACTGAAGCTTTCTTT. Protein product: CASSSLQGLDTEAFF.

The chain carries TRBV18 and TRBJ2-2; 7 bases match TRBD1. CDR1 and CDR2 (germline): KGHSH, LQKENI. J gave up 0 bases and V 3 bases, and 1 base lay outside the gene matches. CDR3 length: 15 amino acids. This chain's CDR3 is CASSPDRTNTGELFF. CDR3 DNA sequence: TGTGCCAGCTCACCGGACAGGACGAACACCGGGGAGCTGTTTTTT.

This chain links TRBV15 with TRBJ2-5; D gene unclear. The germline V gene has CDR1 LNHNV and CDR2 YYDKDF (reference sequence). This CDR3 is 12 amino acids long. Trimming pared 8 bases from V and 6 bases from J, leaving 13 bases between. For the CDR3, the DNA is TGTGCCACCGGGCAGCAGTTGAAGACCCAGTACTTC. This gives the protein CATGQQLKTQYF.

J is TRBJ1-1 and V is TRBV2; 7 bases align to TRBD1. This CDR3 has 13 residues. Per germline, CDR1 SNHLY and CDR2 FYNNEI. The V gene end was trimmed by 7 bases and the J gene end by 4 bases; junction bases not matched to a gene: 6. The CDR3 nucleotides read TGTGCCAGCACGGGGGCAGGGGGCACTGAAGCTTTCTTT. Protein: CASTGAGGTEAFF.

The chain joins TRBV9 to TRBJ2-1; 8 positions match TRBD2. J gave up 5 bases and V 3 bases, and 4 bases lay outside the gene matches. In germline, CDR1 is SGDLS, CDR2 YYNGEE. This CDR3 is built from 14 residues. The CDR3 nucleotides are TGTGCCAGCAGCGAGGGGACTAGGAACAATGAGCAGTTCTTC. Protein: CASSEGTRNNEQFF.

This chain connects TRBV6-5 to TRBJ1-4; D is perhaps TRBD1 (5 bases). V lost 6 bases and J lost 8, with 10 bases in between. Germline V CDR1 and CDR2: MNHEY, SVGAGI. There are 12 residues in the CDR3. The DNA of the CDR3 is TGTGCCAGCAGAGGGGTGGGGGAAAAACTGTTTTTT. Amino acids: CASRGVGEKLFF.

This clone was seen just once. The CDR3 here is CASSQGPSHVDRSSGNTIYF. CDR3 DNA: TGTGCCAGCAGCCAAGGACCGAGCCACGTCGACAGAAGCTCTGGAAACACCATATATTTT. This chain links TRBV4-2 with TRBJ1-3, with a tentative D call TRBD1 (5 bases). CDR3 length: 20 amino acids. The germline CDR1 and CDR2 sequences are LGHNA and YNFKEQ. V dropped 1 base and J dropped 0 bases, with 22 bases sitting between them.

CDR3 sequence: CASSRDRGFTEAFF. In DNA, the CDR3 is TGTGCCAGCAGCCGGGACAGGGGATTCACTGAAGCTTTCTTT. The rearrangement joins TRBV4-2 to TRBJ1-1, with 10 bases aligning to TRBD1. The CDR3 has 14 amino acids. V was clipped by 4 bases and J by 4 bases; unmatched bases: 3. CDR1 is LGHNA and CDR2 is YNFKEQ in the germline V gene.

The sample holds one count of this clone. Written as DNA, the CDR3 is TGTGCCAGCAGCCCTGGACAGAGTGGAAACACCATATATTTT. Translation: CASSPGQSGNTIYF. The V gene is TRBV7-9, the J gene TRBJ1-3; a possible D gene is TRBD1 (6 bases). Deletions cut 5 bases from V and 3 bases from J, with 11 bases between. The CDR3 loop spans 14 amino acids. Germline CDR1 SEHNR, CDR2 FQNEAQ (reference sequence). The whole variable domain, remainder taken from reference TRBV7-9 and TRBJ1-3, is DTGVSQNPRHKITKRGQNVTFRCDPISEHNRLYWYRQTLGQGPEFLTYFQNEAQLEKSRLLSDRFSAERPKGSFSTLEIQRTEQGDSAMYLCASSPGQSGNTIYFGEGSWLTVV.

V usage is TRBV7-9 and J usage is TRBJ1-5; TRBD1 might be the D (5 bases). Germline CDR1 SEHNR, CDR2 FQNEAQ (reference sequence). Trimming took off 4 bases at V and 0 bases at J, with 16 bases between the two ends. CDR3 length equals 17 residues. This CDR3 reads CASSSGWADSSNQPQHF. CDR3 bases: TGTGCCAGCAGCTCCGGTTGGGCAGACAGTAGCAATCAGCCCCAGCATTTT.

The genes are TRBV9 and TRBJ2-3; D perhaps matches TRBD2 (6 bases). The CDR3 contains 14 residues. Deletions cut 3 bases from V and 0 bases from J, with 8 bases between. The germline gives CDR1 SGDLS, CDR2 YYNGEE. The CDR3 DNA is TGTGCCAGCAGCGCAAGCGGGAGCACAGATACGCAGTATTTT. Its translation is CASSASGSTDTQYF. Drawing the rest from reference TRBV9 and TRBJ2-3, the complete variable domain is DSGVTQTPKHLITATGQRVTLRCSPRSGDLSVYWYQQSLDQGLQFLIQYYNGEERAKGNILERFSAQQFPDLHSELNLSSLELGDSALYFCASSASGSTDTQYFGPGTRLTVL.

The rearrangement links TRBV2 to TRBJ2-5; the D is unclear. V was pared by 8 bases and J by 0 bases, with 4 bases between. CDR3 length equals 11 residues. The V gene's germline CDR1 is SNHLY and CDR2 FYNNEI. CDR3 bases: TGTGCCAGCCTGTACCAAGAGACCCAGTACTTC. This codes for CASLYQETQYF.

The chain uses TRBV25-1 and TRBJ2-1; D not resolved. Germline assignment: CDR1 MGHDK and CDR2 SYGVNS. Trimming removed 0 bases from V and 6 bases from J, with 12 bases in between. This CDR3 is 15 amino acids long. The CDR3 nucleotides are TGTGCCAGCAGTGAATACACCCCACAAGTCAATGAGCAGTTCTTC. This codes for CASSEYTPQVNEQFF.

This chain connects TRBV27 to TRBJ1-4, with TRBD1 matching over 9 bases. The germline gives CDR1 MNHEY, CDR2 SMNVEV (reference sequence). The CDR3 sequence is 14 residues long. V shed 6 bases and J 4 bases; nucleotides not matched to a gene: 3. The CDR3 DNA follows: TGTGCCAGCAGGCCGGGACAGGGTAATGAAAAACTGTTTTTT. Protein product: CASRPGQGNEKLFF.

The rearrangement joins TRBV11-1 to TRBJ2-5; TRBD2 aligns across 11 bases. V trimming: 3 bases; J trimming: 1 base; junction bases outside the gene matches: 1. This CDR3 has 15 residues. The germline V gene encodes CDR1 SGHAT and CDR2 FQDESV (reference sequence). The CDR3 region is CASSFLAGGQETQYF. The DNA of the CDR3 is TGTGCCAGCAGCTTCCTAGCGGGGGGCCAAGAGACCCAGTACTTC.

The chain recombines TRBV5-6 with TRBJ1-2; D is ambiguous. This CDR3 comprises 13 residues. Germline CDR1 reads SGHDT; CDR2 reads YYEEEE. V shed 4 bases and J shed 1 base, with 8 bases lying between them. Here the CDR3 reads CASSTGLNYGYTF. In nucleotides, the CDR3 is TGTGCCAGCAGCACGGGTCTTAACTATGGCTACACCTTC.

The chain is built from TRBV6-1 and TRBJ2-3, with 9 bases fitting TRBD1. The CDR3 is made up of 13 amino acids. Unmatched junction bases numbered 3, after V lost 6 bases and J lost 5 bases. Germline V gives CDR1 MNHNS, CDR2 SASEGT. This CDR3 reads CASRQGAGDTQYF. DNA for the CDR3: TGTGCCAGCAGACAGGGGGCGGGAGATACGCAGTATTTT.

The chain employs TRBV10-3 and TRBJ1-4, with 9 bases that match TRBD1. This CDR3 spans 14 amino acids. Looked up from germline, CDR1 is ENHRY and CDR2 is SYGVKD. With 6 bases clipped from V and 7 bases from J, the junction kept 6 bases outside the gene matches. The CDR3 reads CAIRPGQGGEKLFF. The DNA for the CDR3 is TGTGCCATCAGACCGGGACAGGGTGGTGAAAAACTGTTTTTT.

CDR3 in amino acids: CASSVGSSGTGEQYF. For the CDR3, the DNA is TGTGCCAGCAGCGTAGGTTCTAGCGGGACGGGCGAGCAGTACTTC. The chain is built from TRBV9 and TRBJ2-7; 9 nucleotides agree with TRBD2. The CDR3 runs to 15 residues. Germline lookup yields CDR1 SGDLS and CDR2 YYNGEE. V lost 0 bases and J lost 6; bases outside the gene matches: 7. The complete variable domain, with remaining parts taken from reference TRBV9 and TRBJ2-7, reads DSGVTQTPKHLITATGQRVTLRCSPRSGDLSVYWYQQSLDQGLQFLIQYYNGEERAKGNILERFSAQQFPDLHSELNLSSLELGDSALYFCASSVGSSGTGEQYFGPGTRLTVT.

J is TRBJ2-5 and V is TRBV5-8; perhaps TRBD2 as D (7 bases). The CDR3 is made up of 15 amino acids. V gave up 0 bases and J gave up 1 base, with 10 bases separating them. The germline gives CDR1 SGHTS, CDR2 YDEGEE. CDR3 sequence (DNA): TGTGCCAGCAGCTTGGCTCGGGGGGCCCAAGAGACCCAGTACTTC. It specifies CASSLARGAQETQYF.

The CDR3 reads CASSPPGVANTGELFF. The CDR3 DNA is TGTGCCAGCAGCCCCCCCGGGGTAGCGAACACCGGGGAGCTGTTTTTT. The chain recombines TRBV7-9 with TRBJ2-2; TRBD2 is a possible D gene (5 bases). Germline V gene lookup returns CDR1 SEHNR and CDR2 FQNEAQ (reference sequence). V dropped 5 bases and J dropped 0 bases, with 13 bases sitting between them. This CDR3 has 16 residues.

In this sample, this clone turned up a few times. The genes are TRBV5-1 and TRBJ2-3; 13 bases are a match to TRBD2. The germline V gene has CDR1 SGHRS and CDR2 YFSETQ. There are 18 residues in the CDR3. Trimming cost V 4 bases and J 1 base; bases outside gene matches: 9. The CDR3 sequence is CASSVGLAGVQGTDTQYF. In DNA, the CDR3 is TGCGCCAGCAGCGTTGGACTAGCGGGGGTCCAGGGCACAGATACGCAGTATTTT.

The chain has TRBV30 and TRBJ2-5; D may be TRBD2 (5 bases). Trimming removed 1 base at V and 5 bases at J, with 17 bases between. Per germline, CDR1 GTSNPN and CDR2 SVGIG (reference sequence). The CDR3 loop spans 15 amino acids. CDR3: CAWSGFRGRVETQYF. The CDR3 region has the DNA TGTGCCTGGAGTGGGTTTCGGGGAAGGGTTGAGACCCAGTACTTC.

CDR3 DNA: TGCGCCAGCCAGCCGGGACAGGGGGCTAACACCGGGGAGCTGTTTTTT. It codes for CASQPGQGANTGELFF. J is TRBJ2-2 and V is TRBV5-1; 12 bases map to TRBD1. The CDR3 has 16 amino acids. Losses at the gene ends were 7 bases for V and 2 bases for J; bases not matched to a gene: 6. Germline V gives CDR1 SGHRS, CDR2 YFSETQ.

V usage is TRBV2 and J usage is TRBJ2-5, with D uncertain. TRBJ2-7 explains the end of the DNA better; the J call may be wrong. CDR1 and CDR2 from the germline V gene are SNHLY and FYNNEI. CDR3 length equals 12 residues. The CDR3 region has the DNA TGTGCCAGCAGCGGTTCCCCCTACGAGCAGTACTTC. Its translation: CASSGSPYEQYF.

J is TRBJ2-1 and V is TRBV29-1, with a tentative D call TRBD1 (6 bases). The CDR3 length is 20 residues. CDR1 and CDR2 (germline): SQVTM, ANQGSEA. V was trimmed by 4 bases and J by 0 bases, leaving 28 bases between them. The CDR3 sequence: CSVVDPTGTLSRSSYNEQFF. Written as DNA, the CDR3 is TGCAGCGTTGTTGATCCCACCGGGACATTATCAAGGAGCTCCTACAATGAGCAGTTCTTC.

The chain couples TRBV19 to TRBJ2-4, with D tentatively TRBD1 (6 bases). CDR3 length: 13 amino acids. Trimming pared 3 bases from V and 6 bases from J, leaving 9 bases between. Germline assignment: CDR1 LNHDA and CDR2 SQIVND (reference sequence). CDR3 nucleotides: TGTGCCAGTAGTATTGGGGACACAAACATTCAGTACTTC. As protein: CASSIGDTNIQYF. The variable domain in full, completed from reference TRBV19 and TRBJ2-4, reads DGGITQSPKYLFRKEGQNVTLSCEQNLNHDAMYWYRQDPGQGLRLIYYSQIVNDFQKGDIAEGYSVSREKKESFPLTVTSAQKNPTAFYLCASSIGDTNIQYFGAGTRLSVL.

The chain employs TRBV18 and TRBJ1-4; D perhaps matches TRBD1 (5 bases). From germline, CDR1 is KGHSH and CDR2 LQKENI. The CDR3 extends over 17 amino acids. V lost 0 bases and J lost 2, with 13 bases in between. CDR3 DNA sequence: TGTGCCAGCTCACCACCAGCCCGGGGGGACACTAATGAAAAACTGTTTTTT. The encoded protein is CASSPPARGDTNEKLFF.